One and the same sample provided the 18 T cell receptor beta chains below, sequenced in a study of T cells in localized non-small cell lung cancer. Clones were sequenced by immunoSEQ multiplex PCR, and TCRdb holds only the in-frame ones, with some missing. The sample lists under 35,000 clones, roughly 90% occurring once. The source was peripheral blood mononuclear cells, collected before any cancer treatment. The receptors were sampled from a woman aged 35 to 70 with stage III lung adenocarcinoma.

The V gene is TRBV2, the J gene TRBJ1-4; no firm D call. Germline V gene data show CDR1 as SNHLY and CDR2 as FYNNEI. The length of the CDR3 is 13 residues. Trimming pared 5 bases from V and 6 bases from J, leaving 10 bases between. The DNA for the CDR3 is TGTGCCAGCAGTCTAGTCAGCGATGAAAAACTGTTTTTT. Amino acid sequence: CASSLVSDEKLFF.

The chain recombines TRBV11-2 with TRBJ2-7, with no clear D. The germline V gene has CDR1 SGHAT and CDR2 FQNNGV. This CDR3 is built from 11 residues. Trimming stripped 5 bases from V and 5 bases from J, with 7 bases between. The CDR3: CASSLGDEQYF. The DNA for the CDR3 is TGTGCCAGCAGCCTTGGCGACGAGCAGTACTTC.

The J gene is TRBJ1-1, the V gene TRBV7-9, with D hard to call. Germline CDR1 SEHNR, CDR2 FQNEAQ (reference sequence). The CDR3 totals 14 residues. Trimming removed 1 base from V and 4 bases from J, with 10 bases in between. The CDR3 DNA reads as TGTGCCAGCAGCTTAGATTTGGTTGGCACTGAAGCTTTCTTT. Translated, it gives CASSLDLVGTEAFF.

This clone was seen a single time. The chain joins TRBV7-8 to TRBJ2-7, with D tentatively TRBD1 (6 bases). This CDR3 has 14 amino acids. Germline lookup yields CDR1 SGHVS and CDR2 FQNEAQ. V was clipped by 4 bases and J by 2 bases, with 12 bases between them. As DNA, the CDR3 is TGTGCCAGCAGCTATTCGACAGGCCCCTACGAGCAGTACTTC. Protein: CASSYSTGPYEQYF. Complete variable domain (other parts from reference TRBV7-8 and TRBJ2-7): GAGVSQSPRYKVAKRGQDVALRCDPISGHVSLFWYQQALGQGPEFLTYFQNEAQLDKSGLPSDRFFAERPEGSVSTLKIQRTQQEDSAVYLCASSYSTGPYEQYFGPGTRLTVT.

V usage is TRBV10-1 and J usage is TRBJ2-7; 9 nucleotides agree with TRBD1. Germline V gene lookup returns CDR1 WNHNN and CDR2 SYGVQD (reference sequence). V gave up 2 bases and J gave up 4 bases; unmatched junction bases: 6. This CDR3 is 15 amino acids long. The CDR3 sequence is CASSEGTGLGYEQYF. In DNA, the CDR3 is TGCGCCAGCAGTGAGGGGACAGGGCTAGGGTACGAGCAGTACTTC.

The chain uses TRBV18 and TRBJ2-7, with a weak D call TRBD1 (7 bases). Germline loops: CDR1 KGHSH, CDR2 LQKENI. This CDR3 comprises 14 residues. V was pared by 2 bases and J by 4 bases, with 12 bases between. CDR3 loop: CASSPEAGGYEQYF. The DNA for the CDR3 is TGTGCCAGCTCACCAGAAGCAGGGGGGTACGAGCAGTACTTC.

The CDR3: CASSLVTGLNTEAFF. The DNA of the CDR3 is TGTGCCAGCAGCTTGGTCACAGGGCTGAACACTGAAGCTTTCTTT. V usage is TRBV5-6 and J usage is TRBJ1-1; possibly TRBD1 for D (6 bases). The germline gives CDR1 SGHDT, CDR2 YYEEEE. Trimming removed 0 bases at V and 0 bases at J, with 9 bases between. The CDR3 is made up of 15 amino acids. The full variable domain, in which reference TRBV5-6 and TRBJ1-1 provide the parts outside the CDR3, is DAGVTQSPTHLIKTRGQQVTLRCSPKSGHDTVSWYQQALGQGPQFIFQYYEEEERQRGNFPDRFSGHQFPNYSSELNVNALLLGDSALYLCASSLVTGLNTEAFFGQGTRLTVV.

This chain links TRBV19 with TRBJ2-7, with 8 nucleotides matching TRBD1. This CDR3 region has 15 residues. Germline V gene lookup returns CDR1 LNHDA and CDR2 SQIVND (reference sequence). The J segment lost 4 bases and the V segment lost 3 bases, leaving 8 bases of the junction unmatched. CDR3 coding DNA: TGTGCCAGTAGTATTACCGGGACAGGAAATTACGAGCAGTACTTC. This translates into CASSITGTGNYEQYF.

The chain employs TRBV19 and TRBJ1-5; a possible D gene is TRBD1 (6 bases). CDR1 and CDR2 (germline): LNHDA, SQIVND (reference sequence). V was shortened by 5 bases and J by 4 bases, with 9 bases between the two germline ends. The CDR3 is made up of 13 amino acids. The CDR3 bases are TGTGCCAGTAGTCCGCAGGGGAATCAGCCCCAGCATTTT. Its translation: CASSPQGNQPQHF.

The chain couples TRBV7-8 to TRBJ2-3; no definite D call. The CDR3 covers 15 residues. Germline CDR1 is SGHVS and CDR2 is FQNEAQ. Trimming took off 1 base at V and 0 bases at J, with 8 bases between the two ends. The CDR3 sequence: CASSLVGSSTDTQYF. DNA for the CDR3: TGTGCCAGCAGCTTAGTCGGGTCTAGCACAGATACGCAGTATTTT.

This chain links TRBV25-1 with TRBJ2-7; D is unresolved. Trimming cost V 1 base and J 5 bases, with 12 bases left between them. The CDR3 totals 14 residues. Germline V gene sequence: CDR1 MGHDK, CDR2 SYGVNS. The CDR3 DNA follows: TGTGCCAGCAGTGAATGGCTAGGGTCGGACGAGCAGTACTTC. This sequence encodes CASSEWLGSDEQYF.

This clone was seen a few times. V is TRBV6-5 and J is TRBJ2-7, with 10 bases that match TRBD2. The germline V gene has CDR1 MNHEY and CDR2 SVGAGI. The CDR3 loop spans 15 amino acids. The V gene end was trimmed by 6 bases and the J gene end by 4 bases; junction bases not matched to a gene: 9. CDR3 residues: CASRSSGGVPYEQYF. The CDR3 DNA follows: TGTGCCAGCAGATCAAGCGGGGGGGTGCCTTACGAGCAGTACTTC.

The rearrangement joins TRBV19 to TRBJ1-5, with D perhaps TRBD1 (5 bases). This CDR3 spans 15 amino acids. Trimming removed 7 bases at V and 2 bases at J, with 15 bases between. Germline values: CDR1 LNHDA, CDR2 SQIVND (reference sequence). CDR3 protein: CASTPGREGNQPQHF. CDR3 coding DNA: TGTGCCAGTACCCCCGGCAGGGAGGGCAATCAGCCCCAGCATTTT.

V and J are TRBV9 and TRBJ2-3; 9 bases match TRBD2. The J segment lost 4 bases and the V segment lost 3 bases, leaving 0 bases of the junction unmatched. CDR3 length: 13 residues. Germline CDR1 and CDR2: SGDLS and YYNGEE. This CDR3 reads CASSGGGADTQYF. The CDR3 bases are TGTGCCAGCAGCGGCGGGGGGGCAGATACGCAGTATTTT.

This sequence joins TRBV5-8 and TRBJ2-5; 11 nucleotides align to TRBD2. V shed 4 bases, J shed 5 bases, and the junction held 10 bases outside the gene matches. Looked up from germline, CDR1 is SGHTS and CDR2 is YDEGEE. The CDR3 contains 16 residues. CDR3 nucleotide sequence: TGTGCCAGCAGCCGGGGACTAGCGGACCTTGGGGAGACCCAGTACTTC. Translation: CASSRGLADLGETQYF.

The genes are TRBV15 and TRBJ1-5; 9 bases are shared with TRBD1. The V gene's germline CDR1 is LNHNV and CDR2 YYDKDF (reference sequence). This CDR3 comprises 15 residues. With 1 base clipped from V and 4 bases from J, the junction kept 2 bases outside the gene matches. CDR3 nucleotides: TGTGCCACCAGCAGAGGAGGACAGGGGAATCAGCCCCAGCATTTT. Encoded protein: CATSRGGQGNQPQHF.

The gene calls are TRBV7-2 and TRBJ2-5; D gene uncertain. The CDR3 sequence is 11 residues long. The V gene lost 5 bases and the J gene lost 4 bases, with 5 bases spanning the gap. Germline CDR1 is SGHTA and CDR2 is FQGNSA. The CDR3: CASSPLETQYF. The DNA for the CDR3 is TGTGCCAGCAGCCCCCTAGAGACCCAGTACTTC.

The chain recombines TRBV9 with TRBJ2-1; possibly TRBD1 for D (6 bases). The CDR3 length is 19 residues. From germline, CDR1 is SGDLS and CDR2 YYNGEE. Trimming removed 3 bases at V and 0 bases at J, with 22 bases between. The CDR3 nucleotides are TGTGCCAGCAGCGCGACACCTAGGGGACATGCGAGCTCCTACAATGAGCAGTTCTTC. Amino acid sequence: CASSATPRGHASSYNEQFF.